This T cell receptor (beta chain) was profiled in a study of blood T cell repertoires in COVID-19. Assay: immunoSEQ multiplex PCR; the TCRdb copy retains only in-frame clones and omits some. The sample includes 300,000 to 350,000 clones, around 85% of them seen just once. The sample holds one count of this clone. Specimen: PBMCs or T cells enriched from blood (not recorded which). This sequence was found in a woman in her forties with acute COVID-19.

The chain's CDR3 is CASSEGRASDTQYF. CDR3 DNA: TGTGCCAGCAGTGAAGGGAGGGCATCAGATACGCAGTATTTT. V usage is TRBV6-1 and J usage is TRBJ2-3; maybe TRBD2 (6 bases). This CDR3 is 14 amino acids long. Looked up from germline, CDR1 is MNHNS and CDR2 is SASEGT. V was clipped by 1 base and J by 4 bases, with 9 bases between them.